This entry lists 5 T cell receptor beta chains sequenced from one sample in a study of shared clonotypes between healthy human individuals (dated by TCRdb to 2019 to 2021). The library came from the immunoSEQ multiplex PCR assay. Imported from immuneACCESS, the table was reduced by TCRdb to in-frame sequences with V and J called. These copies leave out some clones; in studies compared against another copy, an unresolved V gene accounts for under half, and the cause of the remainder is not known. This sample comprises approximately 640,000 clones, 90% of them detected only once. The ten largest account for 34% of the sample. What was sequenced was memory CD8+ T cells from PBMCs. The cell subset or site label, read with the paper, signifies: CD45RO+ cells pooled with CCR7-negative TemRA cells. The receptor source for this set is a man younger than 35 in good health. Some clones in this sample may be carry-over from other donors' samples.

The gene calls are TRBV27 and TRBJ2-7, with 7 bases lining up with TRBD2. The CDR3 sequence is 13 residues long. Per germline, CDR1 MNHEY and CDR2 SMNVEV (reference sequence). Trimming at V came to 3 bases and at J to 5 bases, leaving 4 bases not matched to a gene. CDR3 amino acids: CASSLSGNHEQYF. In DNA, the CDR3 is TGTGCCAGCAGTTTGAGCGGGAACCACGAGCAGTACTTC.

This sequence joins TRBV27 and TRBJ2-2, with 7 bases matching TRBD2. CDR1 is MNHEY and CDR2 is SMNVEV in the germline V gene (reference sequence). The CDR3 covers 14 residues. V was pared by 6 bases and J by 6 bases, with 7 bases of the junction left unmatched. In nucleotides, the CDR3 is TGTGCCAGCAGCAGCGGGGCGGGAGCCGGGGAGCTGTTTTTT. The encoded protein is CASSSGAGAGELFF.

The chain couples TRBV6-5 to TRBJ2-2; D not certain. The V gene's germline CDR1 is MNHEY and CDR2 SVGAGI. The CDR3 has 14 residues. Trimming took 5 bases from V and 1 from J, leaving 8 bases between them. CDR3: CASSNPGNTGELFF. The CDR3 DNA sequence: TGTGCCAGCAGTAATCCAGGGAACACCGGGGAGCTGTTTTTT.

V and J are TRBV28 and TRBJ1-5; D remains ambiguous. V lost 4 bases, J lost 7 bases, and 8 bases lay in between. Looked up from germline, CDR1 is MDHEN and CDR2 is SYDVKM. This CDR3 comprises 12 residues. The CDR3 sequence: CASSSAPQPQHF. The CDR3 nucleotides read TGTGCCAGCAGTTCAGCCCCGCAGCCCCAGCATTTT.

This clone has a single count. This chain links TRBV7-2 with TRBJ2-7; 7 bases map to TRBD1. With V trimmed by 4 bases and J by 2 bases, 5 bases remained unmatched. The CDR3 has 14 residues. CDR1 and CDR2 (germline): SGHTA, FQGNSA. CDR3 region: CASSSRDRTYEQYF. In nucleotides, the CDR3 is TGTGCCAGCAGCTCCCGGGACAGAACCTACGAGCAGTACTTC.